The source of this T cell receptor beta chain is a study of T cell responses to AZD1222 COVID-19 vaccine (dated by TCRdb to the early 2020s). Looking at the study overall: Because spike-specific TCR depth and breadth did not differ between the two schedules, AZD1222 recipients who got a second dose at roughly 4 weeks were pooled with those who got a second dose at roughly 12 weeks. TCR sequencing covered roughly 230 trial participants: 200 to 220 given two doses of AZD1222 and 26 given two doses of MenACWY control vaccine. Enrollment into the trials was organized by age into subgroups of 18-55, 56-69 and 70-plus years, and those subgroups contained approximately 160, 26 and 62 TCR-sequenced participants, respectively. Broader findings and caveats from the paper: Because no day 14 peak-response samples were available, repertoires were characterized only after the peak T cell response. After two AZD1222 doses, spike-specific TCR breadth and depth were significantly higher than at day 0 and than in MenACWY recipients. Reportedly, almost half of the unique spike-specific TCRs recognized epitopes lying outside the regions that are mutated in the B.1.351 and B.1.1.7 variants. Conclusions about previously exposed vaccinees are limited, since just five or six AZD1222 recipients were seropositive for SARS-CoV-2 at baseline. The 56-69-year group was small, and its depth increase did not reach significance, likely because of low power. Participants were mostly white British, with more females than males. The authors suggested clonal diversity may have been underestimated. The vaccine-associated CD4 TCRs covered the entire spike protein, and the dominant responses fell in regions 160-218 and 743-854.

V ends up 4 bases short and J 4 bases short, with an unmatched junction base count of 10. The germline V gene gives CDR1 as SQVTM and CDR2 as ANQGSEA. Including cysteine and phenylalanine, the CDR3 has 14 amino acids. The sequence is cut down to CDR3 DNA, 42 bases in frame from base 1. The CDR3 regions of human TCRbeta chains were analyzed by immunosequencing. In the original analysis: Repertoire TCRs were matched against a reference library of SARS-CoV-2-specific TCRs generated with the MIRA antigen-specificity platform. Breadth was defined as the fraction of unique TCRs that were SARS-CoV-2-associated, and depth was defined as the fraction of total T cells that were SARS-CoV-2-associated. Using the MIRA data, every spike-specific TCR was mapped to the spike region that the TCR reacted to and assigned to either a CD4 or a CD8 class. Log10-transformed breadth and depth values were compared by one-way ANOVA with Sidak's multiple comparisons tests. TCRdb took this table from immuneACCESS and kept in-frame rearrangements with V and J called. Such tables lack part of the clones; where checked against another copy, unresolved V genes explain under half of the gap, and the rest is unexplained. D and trimming were read from the DNA, whereas the V and J calls and clone size are those reported in that table. The sample table records 100,000 or so clones; around 96% of these occur just once. The ten biggest clones cover about 2.2% of the sample.

This sample's time point label indicates: baseline before first vaccination. Vaccinee samples came from UK trials COV001 and COV002, including a single-blind randomized controlled phase 2/3 trial of AZD1222 (ChAdOx1 nCoV-19) in healthy adults. For TCRbeta chain sequencing, PBMC samples were collected from trial participants at day 0 and at day 28 after the second dose. Details on this clone: The antigen this receptor binds is unknown. Per-base qualities were not stored, and no clone one base away is much larger.

The input for sequencing was peripheral blood, taken on day 0 of AZD1222 vaccination. The receptor chain draws on TRBV29-1 and TRBJ2-7, with 7 central nucleotides matching TRBD2. The receptor was isolated from an adult in good health. The nucleotides read TGCAGCGTTGTTTGGGGGAGGGCCAGGTACGAGCAGTACTTC. Translated, it reads CSVVWGRARYEQYF.